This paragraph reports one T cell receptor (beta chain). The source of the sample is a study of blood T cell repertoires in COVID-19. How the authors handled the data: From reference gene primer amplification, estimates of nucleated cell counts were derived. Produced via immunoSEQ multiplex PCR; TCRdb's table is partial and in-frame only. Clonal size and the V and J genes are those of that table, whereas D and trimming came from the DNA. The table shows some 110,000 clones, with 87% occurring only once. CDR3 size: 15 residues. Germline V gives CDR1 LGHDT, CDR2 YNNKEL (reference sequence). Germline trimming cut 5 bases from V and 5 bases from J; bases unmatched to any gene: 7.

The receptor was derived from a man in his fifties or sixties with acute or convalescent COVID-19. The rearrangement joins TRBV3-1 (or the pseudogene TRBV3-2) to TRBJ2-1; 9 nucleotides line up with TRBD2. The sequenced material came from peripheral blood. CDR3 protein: CASSFSGGWDNEQFF. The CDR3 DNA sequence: TGTGCCAGCAGCTTCAGCGGGGGGTGGGACAATGAGCAGTTCTTC.